The 13 T cell receptor beta chains reported below all come from one sample, sequenced in a study of T cell changes during pregnancy in multiple sclerosis. The data were produced by immunoSEQ multiplex PCR, yet TCRdb's version contains in-frame clones alone and is incomplete. Here the sample spans just over 20,000 clones, 85% to 90% being singletons. The sequencing here drew on CD8+ T cells from peripheral blood mononuclear cells, taken in the second trimester of pregnancy. The receptors derive from a female donor in good health, enrolled as a control in a pregnancy study.

V usage is TRBV25-1 and J usage is TRBJ1-4; no reliable D call. The germline V gene encodes CDR1 MGHDK and CDR2 SYGVNS. This CDR3 is 17 amino acids long. Deletions cut 0 bases from V and 0 bases from J, with 11 bases between. The CDR3 loop reads CASSEYPSETTNEKLFF. The CDR3 DNA reads as TGTGCCAGCAGTGAATATCCGTCCGAGACAACTAATGAAAAACTGTTTTTT.

J is TRBJ1-2 and V is TRBV7-2; D is perhaps TRBD1 (6 bases). V lost 10 bases and J lost 4, with 13 bases in between. Germline loops: CDR1 SGHTA, CDR2 FQGNSA. The CDR3 is 12 residues long. CDR3 sequence: CATTLGGYGYTF. The CDR3 bases are TGTGCCACGACGCTAGGGGGCTATGGCTACACCTTC.

The chain's CDR3 is CASSPHRPGNTGELFF. The CDR3 coding sequence is TGTGCCAGCAGCCCCCACAGGCCGGGGAACACCGGGGAGCTGTTTTTT. The chain joins TRBV9 to TRBJ2-2; the D gene is possibly TRBD1 (5 bases). Trimming stripped 4 bases from V and 1 base from J, with 14 bases between. CDR3 length: 16 residues. Germline V lookup: CDR1 SGDLS, CDR2 YYNGEE.

This clone was counted a single time. This sequence joins TRBV4-1 and TRBJ2-2, with 7 bases that match TRBD2. The junction had 3 bases not matched to a gene; V was cut back by 3 bases and J by 2 bases. CDR1 is MGHRA, CDR2 YSYEKL, per germline. The CDR3 sequence is 15 residues long. The CDR3 loop is CASSHAGLNTGELFF. CDR3 nucleotides: TGCGCCAGCAGCCATGCGGGACTAAACACCGGGGAGCTGTTTTTT.

V gene TRBV6-5 combines with J gene TRBJ2-7; the D gene is possibly TRBD1 (5 bases). The CDR3 runs to 15 residues. V lost 6 bases and J lost 0, with 15 bases in between. CDR1 MNHEY and CDR2 SVGAGI come from the germline V gene. CDR3 DNA sequence: TGTGCCAGCAGCCTCGGACACTACGACTCCTACGAGCAGTACTTC. Translating gives CASSLGHYDSYEQYF.

The rearrangement joins TRBV19 to TRBJ2-7; 8 nucleotides align to TRBD2. V gave up 7 bases and J gave up 0 bases; unmatched junction bases: 11. The CDR3 has 16 residues. Germline assignment: CDR1 LNHDA and CDR2 SQIVND (reference sequence). The CDR3 loop is CASKAGGGSSSYEQYF. CDR3 DNA: TGTGCCAGTAAAGCCGGCGGGGGGTCCAGCTCCTACGAGCAGTACTTC.

The genes are TRBV2 and TRBJ2-4; 7 bases agree with TRBD2. J lost 8 bases, V lost 3 bases, and 13 bases had no gene match. The CDR3 extends over 16 amino acids. The germline gives CDR1 SNHLY, CDR2 FYNNEI. CDR3 DNA: TGTGCCAGCAGTGACTTTTTTGGGACTACCCGGGACATTCAGTACTTC. It translates to CASSDFFGTTRDIQYF.

The J gene is TRBJ2-3, the V gene TRBV7-3, with no clear D. Germline V gene data show CDR1 as SGHTA and CDR2 as FQGTGA. The V gene lost 1 base and the J gene lost 4 bases, with 6 bases spanning the gap. CDR3 length: 13 amino acids. DNA of the CDR3: TGTGCCAGCAGCTTAATAATGTCAGATACGCAGTATTTT. Its protein product is CASSLIMSDTQYF.

The chain combines TRBV19 with TRBJ1-2; D call uncertain. The CDR3 is 11 residues long. Germline V gives CDR1 LNHDA, CDR2 SQIVND (reference sequence). With 5 bases removed from V and 3 bases from J, the gap between germline ends came to 4 bases. The CDR3 region is CASSADYGYTF. The DNA for the CDR3 is TGTGCCAGTAGTGCAGACTATGGCTACACCTTC. Full variable domain (remainder filled in from reference TRBV19 and TRBJ1-2): DGGITQSPKYLFRKEGQNVTLSCEQNLNHDAMYWYRQDPGQGLRLIYYSQIVNDFQKGDIAEGYSVSREKKESFPLTVTSAQKNPTAFYLCASSADYGYTFGSGTRLTVV.

This chain links TRBV7-6 with TRBJ1-2; possibly TRBD1 for D (5 bases). The V gene lost 5 bases and the J gene lost 5 bases, with 15 bases spanning the gap. Per germline, CDR1 SGHVS and CDR2 FNYEAQ. The CDR3 runs 14 residues. Here the CDR3 DNA reads TGTGCCAGCAGCCCAGCCCAGGGCGGTTATGGCTACACCTTC. Protein product: CASSPAQGGYGYTF.

V gene TRBV28 combines with J gene TRBJ2-1; D is possibly TRBD2 (5 bases). The CDR3 has 13 amino acids. Trimming removed 8 bases at V and 4 bases at J, with 12 bases between. The germline CDR1 and CDR2 sequences are MDHEN and SYDVKM. The CDR3 DNA reads TGTGCCAGCTCCAAGGGCGGGTACAATGAGCAGTTCTTC. It yields the protein CASSKGGYNEQFF.

This sequence joins TRBV28 and TRBJ1-5; D not certain. The CDR3 length is 15 residues. Trimming took 0 bases from V and 0 from J, leaving 6 bases between them. Germline CDR1 is MDHEN and CDR2 is SYDVKM. CDR3 in amino acids: CASSLWEDSNQPQHF. In DNA, the CDR3 is TGTGCCAGCAGTTTATGGGAGGATAGCAATCAGCCCCAGCATTTT.

The chain couples TRBV4-3 to TRBJ1-1, with TRBD1 as a possible D gene (6 bases). Germline loops: CDR1 LGHNA, CDR2 YSLEER. Trimming stripped 2 bases from V and 1 base from J, with 17 bases between. This CDR3 contains 17 residues. The CDR3: CASSQRSGGRRNTEAFF. CDR3 nucleotide sequence: TGCGCCAGCAGCCAAAGGTCTGGGGGCCGGAGGAACACTGAAGCTTTCTTT.